Listed here is a single TCR beta chain. Sequencing used immunoSEQ multiplex PCR; TCRdb keeps in-frame clones, though not all of them. The table lists 1.6 million or so clones, around 97% of them singletons, with approximately 1.2% in the top ten. Germline V gives CDR1 SGHNT, CDR2 YYREEE (reference sequence). The ends were cut back, 4 bases at V and 0 bases at J, with 12 bases in the middle. There are 15 residues in the CDR3. This sample is drawn from a study of shared clonotypes between healthy human individuals. Material: naive CD4+ T cells sorted from blood. Regarding subset: CD45RA+ positively selected. The rearrangement uses TRBV5-4 and TRBJ2-3, with D unclear. The sequence was collected from a man aged 30 to 45 in good health. The CDR3 region has the DNA TGTGCCAGCAGCCGAGAAATCTCCAGCACAGATACGCAGTATTTT. Protein: CASSREISSTDTQYF.